This passage covers 13 T cell receptor beta chains from one sample sequenced in a study of CD8+ T cells in alopecia areata. As the sequencing template, cDNA was produced by extracting RNA and reverse transcribing it. Sequencing used immunoSEQ multiplex PCR; TCRdb keeps in-frame clones, though not all of them. The sample presents 270,000 or so clones, none singletons. Cells that came from pooled cutaneous lymph nodes were sorted using CD4, CD8alpha, NKG2D, NKG2ACE and other markers. Sequencing used CD4+ T cells sorted from a lymph node. The receptors originated from a C3H/HeJ mouse with alopecia areata. For the strain, the MHC haplotype given is H2-k.

This clone appeared a few times. The gene names given are mouse names. The CDR3 end falls 4 residues outside the read, so it is completed with the germline J gene. The sample holds other DNA sequences that translate to the same CDR3. The chain has TRBV1 and TRBJ2-1; TRBD2 matches at 9 bases. This CDR3 region has 15 residues. CDR1 is NSQYPW, CDR2 LRSPGD, per germline (reference sequence). The J segment lost 3 bases and the V segment lost 3 bases, leaving 3 bases of the junction unmatched. CDR3: CTCSALTGGYAEQFF. Incomplete CDR3 DNA: TGCACCTGCAGTGCCCTGACTGGGGGCTATGCT.

Comment on this clone: The gene names here belong to mouse. Read sequence stops 4 residues before the CDR3 end, and the germline J gene provides the missing end. The chain links TRBV13-3 to TRBJ2-1, with a possible D match to TRBD1 (5 bases). Germline CDR1 NNHDY, CDR2 SYVADS. The CDR3 length is 13 residues. Trimming took 2 bases from V and 6 from J, leaving 9 bases between them. CDR3 protein: CASSEAGIAEQFF. CDR3 DNA (partial): TGTGCCAGCAGTGAGGCAGGGATTGCT.

This clone was observed a few times. Gene names refer to mouse genes. The CDR3 end is not reached by the read, which stops 4 residues before it; the germline J gene fills it in. V and J are TRBV17 and TRBJ2-7; D is undetermined. The CDR3 sequence is 14 residues long. Germline V lookup: CDR1 MNHDT, CDR2 YYDKIL. Trimming removed 0 bases at V and 0 bases at J, with 6 bases between. CDR3 DNA, as far as it was read: TGTGCTAGCAGTAGAGAACTTACCTCCTAT. Protein sequence: CASSRELTSY. The full CDR3 protein reads CASSRELTSYEQYF.

With regard to this clone: The genes are named according to mouse. Read data end 4 residues before the CDR3 end; the end is taken from the germline J gene. This rearrangement joins TRBV1 to TRBJ2-7; 9 positions agree with TRBD2. This CDR3 spans 16 amino acids. The germline V gene encodes CDR1 NSQYPW and CDR2 LRSPGD (reference sequence). With V trimmed by 3 bases and J by 0 bases, 6 bases remained unmatched. CDR3 region: CTCSAGVGGPSYEQYF. CDR3 DNA, as far as it was read: TGCACCTGCAGTGCGGGAGTGGGGGGGCCCTCCTAT.

This clone was found many times. The gene names given are mouse names. With the read ending 4 residues before the CDR3 end, the germline J gene is used to fill in that end. The chain is built from TRBV17 and TRBJ2-7, with a tentative D call TRBD1 (5 bases). There are 13 residues in the CDR3. CDR1 is MNHDT, CDR2 YYDKIL, per germline. The CDR3 DNA, read in part, is TGTGCTAGCAGTAGAGACAGGGAGTAT. Translation gives CASSRDREY. In full, the CDR3 is CASSRDREYEQYF.

Points on this clone: Gene names and germline match the mouse. Read sequence stops 4 residues before the CDR3 end, and the germline J gene provides the missing end. The same CDR3 also results from other DNA sequences found in this sample. The rearrangement uses TRBV31 and TRBJ2-5; D unclear. V dropped 3 bases and J dropped 3 bases, with 4 bases sitting between them. Germline values: CDR1 GKSSPN, CDR2 SITVG. The CDR3 sequence is 11 residues long. The CDR3 is CAWSPQDTQYF. The part of the CDR3 DNA that was read is TGTGCCTGGAGCCCTCAAGAC.

Remarks on this clone: Genes and germline are mouse. The sequenced fragment ends 4 residues before the CDR3 boundary, so the rest is inferred from the germline J gene. This sample includes further DNA sequences coding for the same CDR3. The chain employs TRBV1 and TRBJ2-5; D is possibly TRBD1 (5 bases). Trimming cost V 0 bases and J 3 bases, with 10 bases left between them. The CDR3 runs to 15 residues. Germline V gives CDR1 NSQYPW, CDR2 LRSPGD (reference sequence). CDR3 sequence reads: CTCSADPQGQDTQYF. The DNA read from the CDR3 is TGCACCTGCAGTGCAGATCCCCAGGGACAAGAC.

Remarks on this clone: The germline and genes are mouse ones. The read ends 4 residues shy of where the CDR3 ends; the end is completed using the germline J gene. The same CDR3 is also encoded by other DNA sequences in this sample. The chain joins TRBV14 to TRBJ2-7; 12 nucleotides agree with TRBD2. Germline V gives CDR1 SGHDT, CDR2 FRDEAV. This CDR3 is 14 amino acids long. The CDR3 loop reads CASSPGTGGYEQYF. Incomplete CDR3 DNA: TGTGCCAGCAGCCCTGGGACTGGGGGGTAT.

With respect to this clone: Germline and genes here are mouse. The read halts 4 residues ahead of the CDR3 end, with the missing end drawn from the germline J gene. The same CDR3 is also encoded by other DNA sequences in this sample. The chain has TRBV13-3 and TRBJ1-1; D ambiguous. The CDR3 contains 14 residues. CDR1 and CDR2 (germline): NNHDY, SYVADS. V was trimmed by 1 base and J by 0 bases, leaving 7 bases between them. CDR3 residues: CASSDRRANTEVFF. The sequenced part of the CDR3 DNA is TGTGCCAGCAGTGATCGGAGGGCAAACACA.

This clone was counted a few times. Gene names are the mouse ones. The DNA ends 3 residues before the CDR3 does, and the rest of the CDR3 is filled in from the germline J gene. The V call is TRBV19, the J call TRBJ1-6; the D gene is possibly TRBD1 (5 bases). TRBJ1-6 is sorted into the ORF group, with uncertain function. V lost 3 bases and J lost 11, with 9 bases in between. Per germline, CDR1 FNHDT and CDR2 SITEND (reference sequence). The CDR3 contains 12 residues. The chain's CDR3 is CASSTGYPPLYF. Incomplete CDR3 DNA: TGTGCCAGCAGTACAGGGTACCCGCCC.

This clone was detected only a few times. Mouse gene names apply. The read ends 4 residues shy of where the CDR3 ends; the end is completed using the germline J gene. This chain uses TRBV19 with TRBJ2-1; 14 bases match TRBD2. Trimming took 4 bases from V and 3 from J; bases not matched to a gene: 3. CDR3 length: 16 amino acids. Germline CDR1 and CDR2: FNHDT and SITEND (reference sequence). The CDR3 reads CASSPGLGGRYAEQFF. CDR3 DNA, as far as it was read: TGTGCCAGCAGTCCGGGACTGGGGGGGCGCTATGCT.

This clone appeared many times. Mouse gene names apply. From the germline J gene comes the end of the CDR3, since the read stops 4 residues before it. The chain employs TRBV17 and TRBJ2-7, with 7 bases lining up with TRBD2. This CDR3 is built from 13 residues. The germline V gene encodes CDR1 MNHDT and CDR2 YYDKIL. Trimming took 3 bases from V and 3 from J; bases not matched to a gene: 2. The CDR3 sequence is CASSSWGNYEQYF. The sequenced part of the CDR3 DNA is TGTGCTAGCAGTAGCTGGGGGAACTAT.

This clone was found a few times. Gene names and germline refer to mouse. The read ends 4 residues early relative to the CDR3; the germline J gene fills the gap. Other DNA sequences in the sample encode the same CDR3. The chain joins TRBV17 to TRBJ2-4; 8 bases agree with TRBD2. The CDR3 consists of 15 residues. Germline trimming cut 1 base from V and 3 bases from J; bases unmatched to any gene: 3. Germline V gene lookup returns CDR1 MNHDT and CDR2 YYDKIL. CDR3 residues: CASSRGLGSQNTLYF. Incomplete CDR3 DNA: TGTGCTAGCAGTAGAGGACTGGGGTCCCAAAAC.